This TCR beta chain was recorded in a study of blood T cell repertoires in COVID-19 (dated by TCRdb to the early 2020s). For the wider study: Collaborator samples came from the United States, Italy and Spain and covered acute and convalescent phases of COVID-19. The sample metadata nearly always contained a de-identified subject ID, COVID-19 status, age in years and sex. Deeply sampled blood TCRbeta repertoires from subjects exposed to, actively infected with, or recovered from COVID-19 were included in the dataset. The samples were drawn from the first 160 participants of the ongoing ImmuneRACE study and from 950 to 1,500 subjects provided by 6 global collaborators. HLA class I and class II types, where available, came from metadata supplied by the sample provider rather than from assay-based typing. The material from the prospective study consisted of cDNA or gDNA derived from T cells, B-cell-depleted T cells, or PBMCs. A freely available public database, intended as a resource for researchers studying the immune response to SARS-CoV-2, is where the repertoires were released. Study-wide findings and limitations: How much clinical and demographic metadata was included differed by source and by participant, and the metadata was provided uncurated.

From the cysteine through the phenylalanine, the CDR3 covers 11 amino acids. Solely the CDR3 DNA is kept, with 33 bases framed from the first base. V is clipped by 5 bases and J by 3 bases, and the sequence between their germline boundaries is 4 bases long. CDR1 and CDR2 are read off the germline V gene as MNHEY and SVGAGI. Whole blood was collected in K2EDTA tubes by collaborating institutions according to the institutions' own protocols. For TCRbeta analysis, collaborators shipped samples as frozen whole blood, isolated PBMCs, or DNA extracted from either of those sample types. This clone showed up just once. Its target antigen remains unknown. Per-base quality was not reported, and no clone a single base away is much larger than it. TCRbeta CDR3 regions were amplified from genomic DNA by means of the immunoSEQ Assay, a bias-controlled multiplex PCR. The study's own analysis went as follows. The number of nucleated cells in each sample was estimated from the amplification of reference gene primers within the assay. To quantify the absolute abundance of each unique TCRbeta CDR3 rearrangement, sequence reads were collapsed and filtered. For each sample, productive Simpson clonality was calculated as the square root of Simpson's diversity index across productive rearrangements. Imported from immuneACCESS, the table was reduced by TCRdb to in-frame sequences with V and J called. These copies leave out some clones; in studies compared against another copy, an unresolved V gene accounts for under half, and the cause of the remainder is not known. V and J calls and clone size are given by that table; D and trimming were obtained from the DNA. The sample records approximately 89,000 clones, more than 60% of which are singletons. The ten top clones hold approximately 25% of the sample.

This TCR came from a man aged 65 to 79 with acute or convalescent COVID-19. Sequencing was carried out using peripheral blood. The chain was built from TRBV6-5 and TRBJ2-5, with the D segment identity uncertain. The CDR3 in this case is CASSHEETQYF. The DNA reads as follows: TGTGCCAGCAGTCATGAAGAGACCCAGTACTTC.